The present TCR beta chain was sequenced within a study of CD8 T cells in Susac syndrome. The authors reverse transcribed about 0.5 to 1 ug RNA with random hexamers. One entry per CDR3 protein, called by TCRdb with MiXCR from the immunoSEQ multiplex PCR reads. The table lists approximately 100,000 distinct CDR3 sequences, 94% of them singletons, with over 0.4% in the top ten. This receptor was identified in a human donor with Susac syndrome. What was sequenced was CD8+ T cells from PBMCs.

The CDR3 DNA reads as TGTGCCAGCGGGACAGGGGCGGGCACAGATACGCAGTATTTT. It is translated as CASGTGAGTDTQYF. The V and J genes are TRBV12-3 or TRBV12-4 and TRBJ2-3; 10 nucleotides line up with TRBD1. V trimming: 8 bases; J trimming: 1 base; junction bases outside the gene matches: 3. The CDR3 consists of 14 residues.